Listed here are 25 T cell receptor beta chains from one sample, sequenced in a study of naive and memory T cell subsets. Two oligonucleotides, mixed equimolar, formed the beta constant-region primer covering TRBC1 and TRBC2. Four rounds of PCR amplified the ligated cDNA using nested alpha and beta constant-region primers plus SP2. MiXCR was run by TCRdb on the UMI-ligation and nested PCR reads, yielding one entry per CDR3 protein. This table holds 20,000 to 25,000 distinct CDR3 sequences, around 10% found once. Sequenced sample: central memory CD8+ T cells from blood. These TCRs come from a human donor in good health.

The chain employs TRBV11-3 and TRBJ2-2; D is ambiguous. The CDR3 is 14 residues long. Germline lookup yields CDR1 SGHNT and CDR2 YENEEA. The germline V and J ends were trimmed by 5 bases and 2 bases, with 9 bases remaining between them. CDR3 residues: CASSPRSNTGELFF. The CDR3 DNA is TGTGCCAGCAGCCCGCGATCTAACACCGGGGAGCTGTTTTTT. Looking up the rest from reference TRBV11-3 and TRBJ2-2 gives the full variable domain: EAGVVQSPRYKIIEKKQPVAFWCNPISGHNTLYWYLQNLGQGPELLIRYENEEAVDDSQLPKDRFSAERLKGVDSTLKIQPAELGDSAVYLCASSPRSNTGELFFGEGSRLTVL.

The sample holds a few counts of this clonotype. The rearrangement uses TRBV20-1 and TRBJ2-7, with D unclear. Germline V lookup: CDR1 DFQATT, CDR2 SNEGSKA (reference sequence). The CDR3 extends over 13 amino acids. Trimming took off 4 bases at V and 3 bases at J, with 13 bases between the two ends. The CDR3: CSAKERSDYEQYF. The CDR3 DNA is TGCAGTGCTAAGGAACGGTCAGACTACGAGCAGTACTTC.

This chain links TRBV6-1 with TRBJ1-3; D ambiguous. The length of the CDR3 is 16 residues. Germline loops: CDR1 MNHNS, CDR2 SASEGT. The germline V and J ends were trimmed by 2 bases and 0 bases, with 11 bases remaining between them. CDR3 DNA: TGTGCCAGCAGTGAATTTGGGGTCCTCTCTGGAAACACCATATATTTT. Translating gives CASSEFGVLSGNTIYF.

Here the CDR3 DNA reads TGCAGTATCCGGACAGGGGTGATCCAAGAGACCCAGTACTTC. Translating it yields CSIRTGVIQETQYF. The chain joins TRBV20-1 to TRBJ2-5; 9 bases line up with TRBD1. The CDR3 covers 14 residues. V shed 8 bases and J 1 base; nucleotides not matched to a gene: 8. Per germline, CDR1 DFQATT and CDR2 SNEGSKA (reference sequence).

This clonotype has at least ten counts. The DNA for the CDR3 is TGTGCCATACTAGCGGGAGTTGTAGATACGCAGTATTTT. Residues: CAILAGVVDTQYF. The chain is built from TRBV7-9 and TRBJ2-3, with TRBD2 matching over 11 bases. The CDR3 consists of 13 residues. The J segment lost 5 bases and the V segment lost 10 bases, leaving 5 bases of the junction unmatched. Germline values: CDR1 SEHNR, CDR2 FQNEAQ (reference sequence).

This clonotype was seen many times. V and J are TRBV29-1 and TRBJ2-4; 8 nucleotides agree with TRBD1. J gave up 3 bases and V 8 bases, and 9 bases lay outside the gene matches. CDR3 length: 14 residues. Germline V gene data show CDR1 as SQVTM and CDR2 as ANQGSEA. CDR3 sequence reads: CSLRQGKDKNIQYF. The DNA for the CDR3 is TGCAGCCTACGACAGGGGAAGGACAAAAACATTCAGTACTTC.

In this sample, this clonotype turned up many times. The chain uses TRBV14 and TRBJ2-1, with TRBD1 identical over 7 bases. The CDR3 covers 16 residues. Germline V gives CDR1 SGHDN, CDR2 FVKESK. J lost 8 bases, V lost 1 base, and 11 bases had no gene match. In DNA, the CDR3 is TGTGCCAGCAGCCAAGTTTCAGGGGGTCTTGGGCATGAGCAGTTCTTC. Translating gives CASSQVSGGLGHEQFF.

In its sample, this clonotype ranks as medium-sized. This chain connects TRBV4-1 to TRBJ2-7; tentatively, D is TRBD1 (5 bases). The CDR3 sequence is 16 residues long. CDR1 MGHRA and CDR2 YSYEKL come from the germline V gene. V lost 0 bases to trimming and J lost 2 bases, with 14 bases between them. In nucleotides, the CDR3 is TGCGCCAGCAGCCAAGATGGGCAGGGATTCACCTACGAGCAGTACTTC. Translated, it gives CASSQDGQGFTYEQYF.

This clonotype was found a few times. The CDR3 DNA is TGCAGTGCCCCCCTCGTTGGGATTCAATACAATGAGCAGTTCTTC. Protein sequence: CSAPLVGIQYNEQFF. This chain connects TRBV20-1 to TRBJ2-1, with D uncertain. With 6 bases removed from V and 4 bases from J, the gap between germline ends came to 19 bases. Per the germline V gene, CDR1 is DFQATT and CDR2 is SNEGSKA (reference sequence). The CDR3 runs to 15 residues.

The table lists this clonotype with a few counts. This rearrangement joins TRBV24-1 to TRBJ2-7; 9 positions agree with TRBD1. Germline V gives CDR1 KGHDR, CDR2 SFDVKD. J lost 2 bases, V lost 3 bases, and 7 bases had no gene match. This CDR3 contains 16 residues. CDR3 sequence: CATSDPRTGAAYEQYF. DNA of the CDR3: TGTGCCACCAGTGATCCACGGACAGGGGCAGCCTACGAGCAGTACTTC.

This clonotype has just a few counts. The V gene is TRBV7-9, the J gene TRBJ2-5; possible D gene TRBD2, 5 bases. The germline CDR1 and CDR2 sequences are SEHNR and FQNEAQ (reference sequence). The CDR3 sequence is 13 residues long. Trimming took 4 bases from V and 4 from J, leaving 10 bases between them. The CDR3: CASSSDLAETQYF. As DNA, the CDR3 is TGTGCCAGCAGCTCGGACTTAGCAGAGACCCAGTACTTC.

The CDR3 bases are TGTGCCAGTAGTATAGACGTAACCAGCGGCACTGAAGCTTTCTTT. The encoded protein is CASSIDVTSGTEAFF. This chain uses TRBV19 with TRBJ1-1, with D unclear. Trimming pared 0 bases from V and 4 bases from J, leaving 12 bases between. Germline V gene lookup returns CDR1 LNHDA and CDR2 SQIVND (reference sequence). The CDR3 runs 15 residues.

This clonotype has a count of ten or more. J is TRBJ1-1 and V is TRBV20-1; D gene unclear. This CDR3 contains 12 residues. The germline V and J ends were trimmed by 5 bases and 5 bases, with 12 bases remaining between them. Germline V gene sequence: CDR1 DFQATT, CDR2 SNEGSKA (reference sequence). The DNA of the CDR3 is TGCAGTGCTCATGTGGGCGAAACTGAAGCTTTCTTT. Its translation is CSAHVGETEAFF.

The J gene is TRBJ2-7, the V gene TRBV28; maybe TRBD1 (5 bases). The length of the CDR3 is 16 residues. V lost 7 bases and J 2 bases, leaving 21 bases between the germline ends. Germline assignment: CDR1 MDHEN and CDR2 SYDVKM. This CDR3 is CASTQKGKILTYEQYF. CDR3 coding DNA: TGTGCCAGCACTCAAAAGGGGAAAATCCTAACCTACGAGCAGTACTTC. The full variable domain, with the rest looked up from reference TRBV28 and TRBJ2-7, is DVKVTQSSRYLVKRTGEKVFLECVQDMDHENMFWYRQDPGLGLRLIYFSYDVKMKEKGDIPEGYSVSREKKERFSLILESASTNQTSMYLCASTQKGKILTYEQYFGPGTRLTVT.

This clonotype has a count of ten or more. The gene calls are TRBV5-6 and TRBJ2-3; either TRBD1 or TRBD2 may fit D (5 bases each). The V end was cut by 3 bases, the J end by 7 bases, with 21 bases between. The germline gives CDR1 SGHDT, CDR2 YYEEEE. The CDR3 totals 16 residues. This CDR3 reads CASSSSRDRAYYTQYF. As DNA, the CDR3 is TGTGCCAGCAGCTCATCCCGGGACCGGGCGTATTATACGCAGTATTTT. The whole variable domain, remainder taken from reference TRBV5-6 and TRBJ2-3, is DAGVTQSPTHLIKTRGQQVTLRCSPKSGHDTVSWYQQALGQGPQFIFQYYEEEERQRGNFPDRFSGHQFPNYSSELNVNALLLGDSALYLCASSSSRDRAYYTQYFGPGTRLTVL.

There are many counts of this clonotype. V gene TRBV19 combines with J gene TRBJ2-1; 8 positions agree with TRBD2. The CDR3 has 14 residues. CDR1 and CDR2 from the germline V gene are LNHDA and SQIVND (reference sequence). With V trimmed by 5 bases and J by 8 bases, 8 bases remained unmatched. CDR3 nucleotides: TGTGCCAGTAGTTGGGGACTAGGATTCGATGAGCAGTTCTTC. This encodes CASSWGLGFDEQFF. Full variable domain (rest looked up from reference TRBV19 and TRBJ2-1): DGGITQSPKYLFRKEGQNVTLSCEQNLNHDAMYWYRQDPGQGLRLIYYSQIVNDFQKGDIAEGYSVSREKKESFPLTVTSAQKNPTAFYLCASSWGLGFDEQFFGPGTRLTVL.

This clonotype was counted only a few times. V usage is TRBV12-3 or TRBV12-4 and J usage is TRBJ1-2; D unclear. This CDR3 comprises 15 residues. Trimming took off 2 bases at V and 6 bases at J, with 16 bases between the two ends. This CDR3 reads CASSLTSVGKHGYTF. DNA of the CDR3: TGTGCCAGCAGTTTAACCAGTGTGGGGAAGCATGGCTACACCTTC.

This clonotype was seen a few times. The chain couples TRBV30 to TRBJ2-4; maybe TRBD1 (5 bases). The CDR3 runs to 15 residues. V dropped 3 bases and J dropped 7 bases, with 19 bases sitting between them. From germline, CDR1 is GTSNPN and CDR2 SVGIG (reference sequence). CDR3 DNA sequence: TGTGCCTGGAGCGGTCCAGGGAAGGGGCGCAACATTCAGTACTTC. It translates to CAWSGPGKGRNIQYF.

V gene TRBV6-4 combines with J gene TRBJ2-3; no definite D call. This CDR3 spans 14 amino acids. The germline V gene has CDR1 MRHNA and CDR2 SNTAGT. V dropped 2 bases and J dropped 1 base, with 7 bases sitting between them. CDR3 DNA: TGTGCCAGCAGTGACAAGGGTGGCACAGATACGCAGTATTTT. It translates to CASSDKGGTDTQYF.

The gene calls are TRBV24-1 and TRBJ2-3; 7 positions agree with TRBD2. V shed 6 bases, J shed 8 bases, and the junction held 10 bases outside the gene matches. Per germline, CDR1 KGHDR and CDR2 SFDVKD. The CDR3 has 14 residues. CDR3 protein: CATSQAGSGGTQYF. The CDR3, as DNA: TGTGCCACCAGTCAAGCGGGGAGCGGTGGTACGCAGTATTTT.

This clonotype is medium-sized (0.01 to 0.1%) within its sample. The rearrangement uses TRBV3-1 and TRBJ2-3; D is perhaps TRBD1 or TRBD2 (5 bases each). Trimming took 0 bases from V and 0 from J, leaving 13 bases between them. The CDR3 length is 17 residues. Germline-derived CDR1 and CDR2 are LGHDT and YNNKEL (reference sequence). CDR3 DNA sequence: TGTGCCAGCAGCCAAGATTTAGGGACCGCTAGCACAGATACGCAGTATTTT. It specifies CASSQDLGTASTDTQYF.

The chain uses TRBV4-1 and TRBJ2-1, with a possible D match to TRBD1 (7 bases). Trimming took 0 bases from V and 11 from J, leaving 23 bases between them. The CDR3 extends over 17 amino acids. Per germline, CDR1 MGHRA and CDR2 YSYEKL. Here the CDR3 reads CASSQERGTPRGNKQFF. The CDR3 bases are TGCGCCAGCAGCCAAGAACGGGGGACCCCCAGGGGGAATAAGCAGTTCTTC.

This clonotype was counted between two and nine times. This sequence joins TRBV6-1 and TRBJ2-2; the match to TRBD1 covers 11 bases. V lost 9 bases to trimming and J lost 6 bases; unmatched junction nucleotides: 9. Per germline, CDR1 MNHNS and CDR2 SASEGT. The CDR3 sequence is 15 residues long. The CDR3 is CASLSGTGGSGELFF. For the CDR3, the DNA is TGTGCCAGTCTTTCCGGGACAGGGGGTTCCGGGGAGCTGTTTTTT.

CDR3 coding DNA: TGTGCCAGCAGCCTAGATTGGGCCCAAGAGACCCAGTACTTC. This codes for CASSLDWAQETQYF. The rearrangement links TRBV5-5 to TRBJ2-5, with D unresolved. The CDR3 contains 14 residues. Trimming pared 4 bases from V and 1 base from J, leaving 11 bases between. The germline V gene encodes CDR1 SGHKS and CDR2 YYEKEE (reference sequence).

CDR3 region: CASSWACNGCGSGANVLTF. The CDR3 DNA sequence: TGTGCCAGCAGCTGGGCCTGTAATGGCTGCGGTTCTGGGGCCAACGTCCTGACTTTC. The chain joins TRBV7-2 to TRBJ2-6, with D unresolved. With 4 bases removed from V and 1 base from J, the gap between germline ends came to 20 bases. CDR1 SGHTA and CDR2 FQGNSA come from the germline V gene. The CDR3 sequence is 19 residues long.